Listed below are T cell receptor beta chains from one sample, sequenced in a study of immune evolution from preneoplasia to lung adenocarcinoma. Method: immunoSEQ multiplex PCR; TCRdb's copy keeps in-frame clones and lacks some. The data show just under 5,000 clones, nearly 80% seen once. Input material: FFPE normal lung tissue adjacent to the tumor. These receptors all stem from a person aged 50-70 years with lung adenocarcinoma. CDR3s include the opening cysteine and the closing phenylalanine or tryptophan. D genes are given only for firm matches. For some rows the clone size is stated as once, few or many, or as a class when expanded; others skip it.

J gene,D gene,clone size,V gene,CDR3 protein,CDR3 DNA
TRBJ2-7,NA,NA,TRBV29-1,CSVGRGGQVTEQYF,TGCAGCGTTGGGAGAGGGGGACAAGTGACTGAGCAGTACTTC
TRBJ2-3,NA,NA,TRBV6-4,CASSDSAGSTDTQYF,TGTGCCAGCAGTGACTCGGCGGGAAGCACAGATACGCAGTATTTT
TRBJ2-7,NA,NA,TRBV28,CASFGTGSYEQYF,TGTGCCAGCTTCGGGACGGGCTCCTACGAGCAGTACTTC
TRBJ2-1,TRBD2,NA,TRBV5-1,CASSLYGTSDRVEQFF,TGCGCCAGCAGCTTGTACGGGACTAGCGACAGAGTTGAGCAGTTCTTC
TRBJ2-2,NA,NA,TRBV5-1,CASTPGGVRVTGELFF,TGCGCCAGCACCCCGGGTGGGGTCCGAGTCACCGGGGAGCTGTTTTTT
TRBJ1-5,TRBD1,NA,TRBV30,CAWSRTGVQPQHF,TGTGCCTGGAGTCGAACAGGGGTACAGCCCCAGCATTTT
TRBJ2-7,NA,NA,TRBV7-8,CASSSRIWDEQYF,TGTGCCAGCAGCTCCCGAATCTGGGACGAGCAGTACTTC
TRBJ1-5,NA,NA,TRBV6-1,CASRGTHQPQHF,TGTGCCAGCAGAGGGACCCATCAGCCCCAGCATTTT
TRBJ2-7,TRBD2,NA,TRBV7-2,CASSLVLAGSSYEQYF,TGTGCCAGCAGCTTAGTTCTAGCGGGAAGCTCCTACGAGCAGTACTTC
TRBJ2-1,TRBD2,once,TRBV6-6,CASSYELAGYNEQFF,TGTGCCAGCAGTTACGAACTAGCGGGTTACAATGAGCAGTTCTTC
TRBJ2-3,TRBD2,NA,TRBV7-2,CASRPSGTITDTQYF,TGTGCCAGCAGACCGTCCGGGACTATCACAGATACGCAGTATTTT
TRBJ1-5,NA,NA,TRBV11-3,CASSQTGLCSNQPQHF,TGTGCCAGCAGCCAAACGGGGCTGTGTAGCAATCAGCCCCAGCATTTT
TRBJ1-2,TRBD1,NA,TRBV29-1,CSVAGTGFGYTF,TGCAGCGTCGCCGGGACAGGGTTTGGCTACACCTTC
TRBJ2-7,TRBD1,NA,TRBV2,CASRQGSYEQYF,TGTGCCAGCAGACAGGGGTCCTACGAGCAGTACTTC
TRBJ1-4,TRBD1,NA,TRBV29-1,CSVELGTVSNEKLFF,TGCAGCGTTGAGCTCGGGACAGTGAGTAATGAAAAACTGTTTTTT
TRBJ2-7,NA,once,TRBV2,CASSPLQGTGQYF,TGTGCCAGCAGTCCTCTTCAAGGGACCGGGCAGTACTTC
TRBJ2-5,NA,NA,TRBV30,CAWSVFRGAGETQYF,TGTGCCTGGAGTGTATTCCGGGGGGCGGGAGAGACCCAGTACTTC
TRBJ2-7,TRBD2,once,TRBV29-1,CSVDEAGVTLRKQYF,TGCAGCGTTGACGAAGCGGGAGTAACCCTACGAAAGCAGTACTTC
TRBJ2-6,NA,NA,TRBV18,CASSPLSIGVTGANVLTF,TGTGCCAGCTCACCCTTATCTATCGGGGTAACTGGGGCCAACGTCCTGACTTTC
TRBJ2-5,TRBD2,few,TRBV6-1,CASSGAGEGTQYF,TGTGCCAGCAGTGGAGCCGGGGAGGGGACCCAGTACTTC
TRBJ2-5,NA,NA,TRBV25-1,CASSDSPLETQYF,TGTGCCAGCAGTGATTCCCCATTGGAGACCCAGTACTTC
TRBJ2-2,NA,NA,TRBV7-8,CASSFAGEVTGELFF,TGTGCCAGCAGCTTTGCAGGGGAGGTCACCGGGGAGCTGTTTTTT
TRBJ2-7,TRBD2,NA,TRBV6-1,CASTPGSGSSYEQYF,TGTGCCAGCACCCCGGGTAGCGGGAGCTCCTACGAGCAGTACTTC
TRBJ2-7,NA,few,TRBV7-9,CASSLGGDGTYEQYF,TGTGCCAGCAGCTTAGGGGGCGACGGGACCTACGAGCAGTACTTC
TRBJ2-5,NA,NA,TRBV28,CASSFFDSRGTQYF,TGTGCCAGCAGTTTCTTCGACTCCAGGGGGACCCAGTACTTC
TRBJ2-1,NA,NA,TRBV11-3,CASSPYSGNNEQFF,TGTGCCAGCAGCCCCTATAGCGGCAACAATGAGCAGTTCTTC
TRBJ2-7,NA,NA,TRBV30,CAWSLQDYEQYF,TGTGCCTGGAGTTTACAGGACTACGAGCAGTACTTC
TRBJ2-7,TRBD1,NA,TRBV5-1,CASSVAGTGYEQYF,TGCGCCAGCAGCGTAGCCGGGACAGGGTACGAGCAGTACTTC
TRBJ2-7,NA,NA,TRBV5-1,CASSLGAFSYEQYF,TGCGCCAGCAGCTTGGGGGCGTTCTCCTACGAGCAGTACTTC
TRBJ2-2,NA,NA,TRBV11-2,CASSLGFGPNTGELFF,TGTGCCAGCAGCTTAGGGTTTGGACCGAACACCGGGGAGCTGTTTTTT
TRBJ2-5,NA,NA,TRBV5-1,CASSRGPGVKRETQYF,TGCGCCAGCAGCCGCGGTCCAGGGGTCAAGCGAGAGACCCAGTACTTC
TRBJ2-2,NA,NA,TRBV7-2,CASSLLASGELFF,TGTGCCAGCAGCCTACTAGCCTCCGGGGAGCTGTTTTTT
TRBJ1-4,TRBD1,NA,TRBV6-1,CASRGTGGTNEKLFF,TGTGCCAGCAGGGGTACAGGGGGCACTAATGAAAAACTGTTTTTT
TRBJ2-5,TRBD2,NA,TRBV7-8,CASSLAASGSTGDQETQYF,TGTGCCAGCAGCTTAGCGGCTAGCGGGAGCACGGGGGACCAAGAGACCCAGTACTTC
TRBJ2-3,NA,NA,TRBV9,CASSVEQITDTQYF,TGTGCCAGCAGCGTAGAACAAATCACAGATACGCAGTATTTT
TRBJ2-7,NA,NA,TRBV4-2,CASSQNRESFEQYF,TGTGCCAGCAGCCAAAACAGGGAGTCATTCGAGCAGTACTTC
TRBJ2-3,TRBD1,few,TRBV7-9,CASSQTTGGPDTQYF,TGTGCCAGCAGCCAAACTACAGGGGGCCCAGATACGCAGTATTTT
TRBJ2-6,NA,few,TRBV7-3,CASSLTFGASDSVLTF,TGTGCCAGCAGCTTAACTTTTGGGGCCTCGGACAGCGTCCTGACTTTC
TRBJ2-1,NA,once,TRBV19,CASSPGPYNEQFF,TGTGCCAGTAGTCCAGGTCCCTACAATGAGCAGTTCTTC
TRBJ1-5,TRBD1,NA,TRBV5-1,CASSPGVGQDRQPQHF,TGCGCCAGCAGCCCGGGGGTGGGACAGGATCGGCAGCCCCAGCATTTT
TRBJ2-3,NA,NA,TRBV6-1,CASSEIVTDTQYF,TGTGCCAGCAGTGAAATCGTGACAGATACGCAGTATTTT